The 8 T cell receptor beta chains below all came from one sample that was sequenced in a study of shared clonotypes between healthy human individuals. Measured with immunoSEQ multiplex PCR; TCRdb has only the in-frame clones, and not every one. The sample shows fewer than 550,000 clones, 60% to 80% of them seen only once. Sequencing was performed on PBMCs. These TCRs come from a woman between 40 and 50 years old in good health. Some clones in this sample may be carry-over from other donors' samples.

The sample holds a few counts of this clone. Other DNA sequences in the sample encode the same CDR3. The V and J genes are TRBV30 and TRBJ2-3; 7 bases align to TRBD2. With V trimmed by 4 bases and J by 7 bases, 14 bases remained unmatched. In germline, CDR1 is GTSNPN, CDR2 SVGIG (reference sequence). CDR3 length: 15 residues. CDR3 nucleotides: TGTGCCTGGACCCTGGGGGGGAGGGCCGTGAATACGCAGTATTTT. Its protein product is CAWTLGGRAVNTQYF.

This chain joins TRBV6-5 and TRBJ2-5, with D perhaps TRBD2 (5 bases). The V end lost 6 bases, the J end lost 0 bases, and 14 bases lay between the germline ends. The germline CDR1 and CDR2 sequences are MNHEY and SVGAGI. The CDR3 contains 15 residues. The chain's CDR3 is CASSWSWRYQETQYF. The CDR3 region has the DNA TGTGCCAGCAGCTGGTCTTGGAGGTACCAAGAGACCCAGTACTTC.

The rearrangement joins TRBV6-1 to TRBJ2-3, with D possibly TRBD2 on 6 matching bases. V lost 2 bases to trimming and J lost 2 bases, with 17 bases between them. CDR1 MNHNS and CDR2 SASEGT come from the germline V gene. There are 17 residues in the CDR3. CDR3: CASSERRFSGSTDTQYF. Here the CDR3 DNA reads TGTGCCAGCAGTGAAAGGCGGTTTAGCGGTTCCACAGATACGCAGTATTTT.

This sequence joins TRBV7-3 and TRBJ2-7; TRBD2 matches at 10 bases. Germline V gives CDR1 SGHTA, CDR2 FQGTGA. The CDR3 loop spans 16 amino acids. The junction had 12 bases not matched to a gene; V was cut back by 5 bases and J by 5 bases. CDR3 sequence (DNA): TGTGCCAGCAGCCGGGGGGCTAGCGGGAGATTGGACGAGCAGTACTTC. Its protein is CASSRGASGRLDEQYF.

The chain has TRBV27 and TRBJ1-1, with D possibly matching TRBD1 (5 bases). This CDR3 contains 16 residues. Germline V gene lookup returns CDR1 MNHEY and CDR2 SMNVEV (reference sequence). With 0 bases removed from V and 1 base from J, the gap between germline ends came to 12 bases. Here the CDR3 reads CASSLSAGWENTEAFF. As DNA, the CDR3 is TGTGCCAGCAGTTTATCGGCAGGGTGGGAGAACACTGAAGCTTTCTTT.

This sequence joins TRBV27 and TRBJ2-1, with D possibly being TRBD2 (6 bases). The CDR3 length is 15 residues. CDR1 is MNHEY and CDR2 is SMNVEV in the germline V gene (reference sequence). The V end lost 4 bases, the J end lost 6 bases, and 16 bases lay between the germline ends. CDR3 bases: TGTGCCAGCAGTTACCGTCGACTAGGCGGCAATGAGCAGTTCTTC. This translates into CASSYRRLGGNEQFF.

This clone occurred a few times. The chain recombines TRBV10-3 with TRBJ2-3; 12 bases align to TRBD2. This CDR3 contains 17 residues. The V gene end was trimmed by 11 bases and the J gene end by 1 base; junction bases not matched to a gene: 13. CDR1 and CDR2 (germline): ENHRY, SYGVKD. The CDR3 region has the DNA TGTGCCTCGGGACCGCTAGCGGGAGGGCCGGGCACAGATACGCAGTATTTT. Residues: CASGPLAGGPGTDTQYF.

This rearrangement joins TRBV27 to TRBJ1-1; D not certain. CDR3 length: 13 residues. Germline V lookup: CDR1 MNHEY, CDR2 SMNVEV (reference sequence). Trimming took off 8 bases at V and 2 bases at J, with 12 bases between the two ends. DNA for the CDR3: TGTGCCAGCCGATCACAGATCAACACTGAAGCTTTCTTT. Its translation is CASRSQINTEAFF.